The 19 T cell receptor beta chains below come from one sample, sequenced in a study of CD8+ T cells in alopecia areata. Sequencing relied on a cDNA template that was reverse transcribed from extracted RNA. Some clones are missing from TCRdb's copy, which holds only in-frame ones; the method was immunoSEQ multiplex PCR. The sample shows 150,000 to 200,000 clones, about 70% of them seen only once. The source material was CD8+ T cells sorted from blood, sampled at week 0. All receptors derive from a human donor with alopecia areata.

The gene calls are TRBV18 and TRBJ2-3; D remains ambiguous. The germline CDR1 and CDR2 sequences are KGHSH and LQKENI. The CDR3 covers 16 residues. V was trimmed by 3 bases and J by 0 bases, leaving 13 bases between them. The CDR3 loop reads CASSPVEAYSTDTQYF. The CDR3 DNA reads as TGTGCCAGCTCACCGGTCGAAGCGTATAGCACAGATACGCAGTATTTT.

This chain links TRBV4-1 with TRBJ1-5, with TRBD1 matching 8 bases. This CDR3 has 16 residues. Germline V gene sequence: CDR1 MGHRA, CDR2 YSYEKL. V gave up 2 bases and J gave up 3 bases; unmatched junction bases: 6. DNA of the CDR3: TGCGCCAGCAGCCAATTGGGGGGACAGGCCAATCAGCCCCAGCATTTT. This codes for CASSQLGGQANQPQHF.

This rearrangement joins TRBV7-8 to TRBJ1-4; no definite D call. The germline V gene has CDR1 SGHVS and CDR2 FQNEAQ. CDR3 length equals 15 residues. Trimming stripped 3 bases from V and 0 bases from J, with 8 bases between. CDR3: CASSLGHATNEKLFF. CDR3 bases: TGTGCCAGCAGCTTGGGTCATGCAACTAATGAAAAACTGTTTTTT.

V usage is TRBV30 and J usage is TRBJ1-1; D is uncertain. In germline, CDR1 is GTSNPN, CDR2 SVGIG (reference sequence). The CDR3 extends over 11 amino acids. Trimming removed 2 bases at V and 7 bases at J, with 8 bases between. The CDR3 sequence is CAWSPVDEAFF. CDR3 nucleotides: TGTGCCTGGAGTCCGGTGGATGAAGCTTTCTTT.

This clone was counted a few times. The V and J genes are TRBV29-1 and TRBJ2-5; unclear D gene. This CDR3 region has 12 residues. Germline V lookup: CDR1 SQVTM, CDR2 ANQGSEA. V was pared by 4 bases and J by 1 base, with 7 bases between. CDR3: CSVVYSQETQYF. The CDR3 DNA reads TGCAGCGTTGTTTACAGCCAAGAGACCCAGTACTTC. Variable domain in full (rest from reference TRBV29-1 and TRBJ2-5): SAVISQKPSRDICQRGTSLTIQCQVDSQVTMMFWYRQQPGQSLTLIATANQGSEATYESGFVIDKFPISRPNLTFSTLTVSNMSPEDSSIYLCSVVYSQETQYFGPGTRLLVL.

The CDR3 DNA sequence: TGTGCCAGCATTCTTGACAGGATTAACTATGGCTACACCTTC. It translates to CASILDRINYGYTF. The rearrangement links TRBV6-1 to TRBJ1-2; weak D call: TRBD1 (6 bases). Germline-derived CDR1 and CDR2 are MNHNS and SASEGT. V lost 7 bases and J 1 base, leaving 13 bases between the germline ends. This CDR3 comprises 14 residues.

The table lists this clone with a few counts. This chain links TRBV7-9 with TRBJ1-6, with 8 bases lining up with TRBD1. The CDR3 runs 14 residues. V was pared by 5 bases and J by 10 bases, with 7 bases of the junction left unmatched. Germline V gene sequence: CDR1 SEHNR, CDR2 FQNEAQ (reference sequence). Here the CDR3 reads CASSTGQGGSPLHF. As DNA, the CDR3 is TGTGCCAGCAGCACCGGACAGGGAGGCTCACCCCTCCACTTT.

This rearrangement joins TRBV7-9 to TRBJ2-5; the D gene is possibly TRBD1 (5 bases). The DNA end is more similar to TRBJ2-7, so the J call may be wrong. Germline-derived CDR1 and CDR2 are SEHNR and FQNEAQ (reference sequence). This CDR3 spans 13 amino acids. This CDR3 is CASSFWQGYEQYF. The CDR3, as DNA: TGTGCCAGCAGCTTTTGGCAGGGCTACGAGCAGTACTTC.

The gene calls are TRBV30 and TRBJ1-2; unclear D gene. Between the trimmed V and J ends, which lost 3 bases and 4 bases, there was a span of 12 bases. The CDR3 runs to 13 residues. CDR1 is GTSNPN, CDR2 SVGIG, per germline (reference sequence). The CDR3 loop is CAWSATGAYGYTF. CDR3 nucleotides: TGTGCCTGGAGCGCCACGGGTGCCTATGGCTACACCTTC.

This clone turned up a few times. This chain links TRBV23-1 with TRBJ2-3, with D tentatively TRBD1 (6 bases). TRBV23-1 is assigned to the ORF class and has an uncertain function. V lost 3 bases to trimming and J lost 2 bases, with 12 bases between them. This CDR3 spans 15 amino acids. For the CDR3, the DNA is TGCGCCAGCAGTCAGGTGGGGGCAGTCACAGATACGCAGTATTTT. Amino acids: CASSQVGAVTDTQYF.

This chain joins TRBV19 and TRBJ1-2; 7 positions match TRBD1. The length of the CDR3 is 16 residues. The germline V gene has CDR1 LNHDA and CDR2 SQIVND (reference sequence). V lost 6 bases, J lost 4 bases, and 14 bases stayed unmatched. The CDR3 protein is CASSPGQPVAFYGYTF. The CDR3 DNA follows: TGTGCCAGTAGCCCGGGACAGCCCGTGGCCTTCTATGGCTACACCTTC.

The rearrangement links TRBV5-1 to TRBJ2-7; the D is unclear. The germline V gene has CDR1 SGHRS and CDR2 YFSETQ. CDR3 length: 12 amino acids. V lost 4 bases and J lost 2, with 7 bases in between. The CDR3 sequence is CASSHKPYEQYF. The CDR3 region has the DNA TGCGCCAGCAGCCACAAACCCTACGAGCAGTACTTC.

The chain employs TRBV27 and TRBJ2-5; D is unclear. This CDR3 spans 15 amino acids. V lost 7 bases and J lost 3, with 18 bases in between. Per germline, CDR1 MNHEY and CDR2 SMNVEV (reference sequence). CDR3 nucleotide sequence: TGTGCCAGCAACACAGACCGCTCCTCCGAAGAGACCCAGTACTTC. Protein product: CASNTDRSSEETQYF.

The genes are TRBV30 and TRBJ1-1; the match to TRBD1 covers 8 bases. The CDR3 extends over 15 amino acids. The germline V gene encodes CDR1 GTSNPN and CDR2 SVGIG (reference sequence). J gave up 3 bases and V 0 bases, and 6 bases lay outside the gene matches. The CDR3 spells CAWSVGQGADTEAFF. The CDR3 DNA sequence: TGTGCCTGGAGTGTTGGACAGGGCGCGGACACTGAAGCTTTCTTT.

The chain joins TRBV15 to TRBJ2-7; TRBD2 might be the D (6 bases). Per germline, CDR1 LNHNV and CDR2 YYDKDF (reference sequence). Trimming took off 5 bases at V and 6 bases at J, with 14 bases between the two ends. The CDR3 has 13 amino acids. CDR3 nucleotides: TGTGCCACCAGCCGCGGGGCTGGGGTCGAGCAGTACTTC. It specifies CATSRGAGVEQYF.

The chain links TRBV5-6 to TRBJ2-1; the match to TRBD1 covers 11 bases. The germline V gene encodes CDR1 SGHDT and CDR2 YYEEEE. The length of the CDR3 is 14 residues. V shed 0 bases and J 9 bases; nucleotides not matched to a gene: 2. CDR3 sequence: CASSLGTGGSEQFF. CDR3 coding DNA: TGTGCCAGCAGCTTGGGGACAGGGGGCAGTGAGCAGTTCTTC.

The CDR3 sequence is CASVTGIYEQYF. For the CDR3, the DNA is TGTGCCAGCGTTACGGGGATCTACGAGCAGTACTTC. This sequence joins TRBV2 and TRBJ2-7; perhaps TRBD2 as D (5 bases). Germline-derived CDR1 and CDR2 are SNHLY and FYNNEI. This CDR3 spans 12 amino acids. Trimming removed 8 bases from V and 3 bases from J, with 11 bases in between. Full variable domain (outside the CDR3, taken from reference TRBV2 and TRBJ2-7): EPEVTQTPSHQVTQMGQEVILRCVPISNHLYFYWYRQILGQKVEFLVSFYNNEISEKSEIFDDQFSVERPDGSNFTLKIRSTKLEDSAMYFCASVTGIYEQYFGPGTRLTVT.

The genes are TRBV6-5 and TRBJ2-7, with D unclear. The CDR3 runs 15 residues. V dropped 4 bases and J dropped 0 bases, with 13 bases sitting between them. Germline values: CDR1 MNHEY, CDR2 SVGAGI. For the CDR3, the DNA is TGTGCCAGCAGTTTAGCAGATATCCACTCCTACGAGCAGTACTTC. Protein: CASSLADIHSYEQYF.

The chain links TRBV30 to TRBJ1-4; no definite D call. Between the trimmed V and J ends, which lost 5 bases and 0 bases, there was a span of 4 bases. Germline loops: CDR1 GTSNPN, CDR2 SVGIG (reference sequence). The CDR3 is 12 residues long. Here the CDR3 DNA reads TGTGCCTGGGCCGCAACTAATGAAAAACTGTTTTTT. Encoded protein: CAWAATNEKLFF.